This T cell receptor beta chain was captured in a study of CD8+CD57+ T cells in acquired aplastic anemia. Background on the study: Each DNA sample taken from sorted CD4+ and CD8+ cells came to approximately 3.2 ug on average.

This CDR3 spans 14 amino acids. From germline, CDR1 is SGHDT and CDR2 YYEEEE. V lost 7 bases and J 5 bases, leaving 18 bases between the germline ends. The template used for profiling TCR beta VDJ and CDR3 was genomic DNA. TCRdb reprocessed the reads via MiXCR and lists one record per CDR3 protein. The sample has under 250,000 distinct CDR3 sequences, around half seen once. It was patients with CD8+CD57+ cell expansion by flow cytometry who were chosen for sequencing. This clonotype was found many times. Its antigen is currently unknown. Study outcomes and limitations: No significant difference in CD8+ Simpson's diversity was found between patients and controls.

The receptor's source is a human donor with aplastic anemia. This rearrangement joins TRBV5-6 to TRBJ1-2; D uncertain. Sequenced material: sorted CD4+, CD8+, or CD8+CD57+ T cells (not recorded which) from PBMCs. CDR3 residues: CASGLSGTGYGYTF. CDR3 in DNA: TGTGCCAGCGGACTTTCTGGCACGGGGTATGGCTACACCTTC.